Listed here is a single TCR beta chain. Data came from immunoSEQ multiplex PCR; TCRdb stores just in-frame clones and leaves some out. The sample contains about 180,000 clones, roughly 93% of which appear only once. CDR3 length: 16 amino acids. Germline values: CDR1 LNHDA, CDR2 SQIVND (reference sequence). Trimming cost V 2 bases and J 0 bases, with 11 bases left between them. The data are from a study of shared clonotypes between healthy human individuals. The clonotype originates from a woman younger than 45 in good health. The chain couples TRBV19 to TRBJ1-5; D is perhaps TRBD1 (5 bases). The source material was naive CD4+ T cells sorted from blood. Subset: CD45RA+ positively selected. The CDR3 region is CASSIWDGNSNQPQHF. The CDR3 region has the DNA TGTGCCAGTAGTATATGGGACGGGAATAGCAATCAGCCCCAGCATTTT.